What follows are 30 T cell receptor beta chains derived from one specimen sequenced in a study of blood T cell repertoires in COVID-19. This table comes from immunoSEQ multiplex PCR, and its TCRdb copy is limited to in-frame clones, with some not included. The repertoire has 45,000 to 60,000 clones, 70% to 90% of them found once; the top ten carry roughly 2%. The sample was peripheral blood. The origin of the receptors is a human donor in a cohort sampled during active COVID-19.

The genes are TRBV28 and TRBJ1-2; D not certain. With 4 bases removed from V and 5 bases from J, the gap between germline ends came to 14 bases. The CDR3 totals 14 residues. The V gene's germline CDR1 is MDHEN and CDR2 SYDVKM. CDR3 protein: CASSSYTSPYGYTF. The CDR3 nucleotides are TGTGCCAGCAGTTCATACACGTCCCCATATGGCTACACCTTC.

The V call is TRBV2, the J call TRBJ2-7; D gene ambiguous. The germline V gene encodes CDR1 SNHLY and CDR2 FYNNEI. The CDR3 loop spans 15 amino acids. The V and J ends lost 6 bases and 0 bases respectively, with 15 bases between them. CDR3 region: CASRRSEAISYEQYF. The CDR3 bases are TGTGCCAGCAGACGCTCCGAGGCGATCTCCTACGAGCAGTACTTC.

This chain uses TRBV5-1 with TRBJ1-4; 8 bases line up with TRBD1. This CDR3 is built from 15 residues. The ends lost 4 bases at V and 6 bases at J; junction bases unmatched: 8. Germline-derived CDR1 and CDR2 are SGHRS and YFSETQ. CDR3 nucleotide sequence: TGCGCCAGCAGCAGGCAGGGGGCCCTGGATGAAAAACTGTTTTTT. It yields the protein CASSRQGALDEKLFF. Looking up the rest from reference TRBV5-1 and TRBJ1-4 gives the full variable domain: KAGVTQTPRYLIKTRGQQVTLSCSPISGHRSVSWYQQTPGQGLQFLFEYFSETQRNKGNFPGRFSGRQFSNSRSEMNVSTLELGDSALYLCASSRQGALDEKLFFGSGTQLSVL.

CDR3 in DNA: TGCGCCAGCAGCCAAGGACTAGTTGGACGGGAGACCCAGTACTTC. It is translated as CASSQGLVGRETQYF. The V gene is TRBV5-1, the J gene TRBJ2-5; 7 bases match TRBD2. Germline CDR1 and CDR2: SGHRS and YFSETQ. V gave up 4 bases and J gave up 5 bases; unmatched junction bases: 11. CDR3 length equals 15 residues.

The gene calls are TRBV3-1 (or the pseudogene TRBV3-2) and TRBJ2-1; 8 bases fit TRBD2. The germline gives CDR1 LGHDT, CDR2 YNNKEL (reference sequence). This CDR3 is built from 20 residues. V dropped 0 bases and J dropped 0; count of bases not matched to a gene: 13. CDR3 DNA: TGTGCCAGCAGCCAAGACTTAACCAAACTAGCGGCTACCTCCTACAATGAGCAGTTCTTC. This sequence encodes CASSQDLTKLAATSYNEQFF.

This clone was recorded once. The rearrangement links TRBV5-8 to TRBJ2-1; 10 nucleotides align to TRBD1. The CDR3 totals 17 residues. The germline V gene has CDR1 SGHTS and CDR2 YDEGEE. The trim removed 1 base at V and 8 bases at J, leaving 12 bases unmatched. This CDR3 reads CASSLLILRDRGHEQFF. The CDR3 bases are TGTGCCAGCAGCTTGCTTATACTCCGGGACAGGGGACATGAGCAGTTCTTC.

The chain joins TRBV24-1 to TRBJ1-4; 9 nucleotides agree with TRBD1. After removal of 11 bases from V and 3 bases from J, the junction contained 15 bases not matched to a gene. This CDR3 spans 17 amino acids. The V gene's germline CDR1 is KGHDR and CDR2 SFDVKD. CDR3 in amino acids: CAKSRTGDSVSNEKLFF. CDR3 coding DNA: TGTGCCAAGTCTAGGACAGGGGATTCGGTGTCTAATGAAAAACTGTTTTTT.

The chain's CDR3 is CASTSLTGSYEQYF. CDR3 DNA sequence: TGTGCCAGCACCTCGCTAACAGGGTCCTACGAGCAGTACTTC. This chain links TRBV7-9 with TRBJ2-7; weak D call: TRBD1 (6 bases). The CDR3 is made up of 14 amino acids. V was shortened by 7 bases and J by 1 base, with 14 bases between the two germline ends. From germline, CDR1 is SEHNR and CDR2 FQNEAQ (reference sequence).

The CDR3 region has the DNA TGTGCAAGTCGCTTAGTGCAGGGTTACACCGGGGAGCTGTTTTTT. Translation gives CASRLVQGYTGELFF. V and J are TRBV12-2 and TRBJ2-2; TRBD1 was called by the table and not checked on the DNA. TRBV12-2 constitutes a pseudogene. CDR3 size: 15 residues.

This sequence joins TRBV3-1 (or the pseudogene TRBV3-2) and TRBJ1-6, with D possibly being TRBD1 (5 bases). The CDR3 is 13 amino acids. Deletions cut 1 base from V and 8 bases from J, with 6 bases between. Per the germline V gene, CDR1 is LGHDT and CDR2 is YNNKEL (reference sequence). The CDR3 coding sequence is TGTGCCAGCAGCCAAGTGGGGCATTCACCCCTCCACTTT. Its translation is CASSQVGHSPLHF.

The V and J genes are TRBV4-2 and TRBJ1-5; no reliable D call. Deletions cut 2 bases from V and 9 bases from J, with 11 bases between. This CDR3 has 13 amino acids. Germline values: CDR1 LGHNA, CDR2 YNFKEQ. The CDR3 spells CASSQNAVRPQHF. The CDR3 DNA sequence: TGTGCCAGCAGCCAAAACGCCGTGAGGCCCCAGCATTTT.

The chain recombines TRBV2 with TRBJ2-7; 8 nucleotides line up with TRBD1. The CDR3 length is 13 residues. V lost 2 bases, J lost 7 bases, and 4 bases stayed unmatched. Germline CDR1 SNHLY, CDR2 FYNNEI. CDR3 nucleotides: TGTGCCAGCAGTGAACCGGGACAGGCTGAGCAGTACTTC. Translating gives CASSEPGQAEQYF.

The chain joins TRBV29-1 to TRBJ2-1, with 7 positions matching TRBD2. Trimming at V came to 4 bases and at J to 8 bases, leaving 8 bases not matched to a gene. Germline CDR1 SQVTM, CDR2 ANQGSEA. This CDR3 region has 13 residues. The CDR3 spells CSVGWEGHYEQFF. DNA for the CDR3: TGCAGCGTTGGGTGGGAGGGCCACTATGAGCAGTTCTTC.

The chain employs TRBV7-6 and TRBJ2-7; the D gene is possibly TRBD1 (5 bases). CDR3 length: 13 amino acids. From germline, CDR1 is SGHVS and CDR2 FNYEAQ. Trimming removed 2 bases at V and 3 bases at J, with 8 bases between. This CDR3 reads CASSLSTGYEQYF. CDR3 sequence (DNA): TGTGCCAGCAGCTTAAGTACAGGCTACGAGCAGTACTTC.

In DNA form, the CDR3 reads TGCGCCAGCAGCTTGGGAACAGGGGGCGGAGAGACCCAGTACTTC. It is translated as CASSLGTGGGETQYF. This chain uses TRBV5-1 with TRBJ2-5; the match to TRBD1 covers 9 bases. This CDR3 spans 15 amino acids. Trimming cost V 0 bases and J 4 bases; bases outside gene matches: 4. Germline CDR1 SGHRS, CDR2 YFSETQ. Full variable domain (outside the CDR3, taken from reference TRBV5-1 and TRBJ2-5): KAGVTQTPRYLIKTRGQQVTLSCSPISGHRSVSWYQQTPGQGLQFLFEYFSETQRNKGNFPGRFSGRQFSNSRSEMNVSTLELGDSALYLCASSLGTGGGETQYFGPGTRLLVL.

The rearrangement uses TRBV6-4 and TRBJ1-6, with 9 positions matching TRBD1. There are 15 residues in the CDR3. V dropped 5 bases and J dropped 9; count of bases not matched to a gene: 8. Germline V gives CDR1 MRHNA, CDR2 SNTAGT. The CDR3 loop reads CASSPQGALGSPLHF. The CDR3 DNA sequence: TGTGCCAGCAGTCCACAGGGGGCTTTAGGTTCACCCCTCCACTTT.

The rearrangement links TRBV3-1 (or the pseudogene TRBV3-2) to TRBJ2-3, with 10 bases fitting TRBD2. This CDR3 has 17 amino acids. Trimming removed 4 bases from V and 1 base from J; junction bases left unmatched: 8. From germline, CDR1 is LGHDT and CDR2 YNNKEL (reference sequence). The CDR3 nucleotides are TGTGCCAGCAGCCTAAAGCTAGCGGGAGTTGGCACAGATACGCAGTATTTT. It specifies CASSLKLAGVGTDTQYF.

The chain employs TRBV7-2 and TRBJ2-7; 11 positions agree with TRBD1. CDR1 and CDR2 from the germline V gene are SGHTA and FQGNSA. This CDR3 is built from 17 residues. Losses at the gene ends were 5 bases for V and 5 bases for J; bases not matched to a gene: 14. The CDR3 DNA is TGTGCCAGCAGCAAAGGACAGGGGGCTCCACTGGGGGACGAGCAGTACTTC. Protein product: CASSKGQGAPLGDEQYF.

The sample holds a few counts of this clone. This rearrangement joins TRBV6-2 or TRBV6-3 to TRBJ2-7; D is undetermined. The germline V and J ends were trimmed by 2 bases and 3 bases, with 20 bases remaining between them. This CDR3 has 17 residues. The germline V gene encodes CDR1 MNHEY and CDR2 SVGEGT. For the CDR3, the DNA is TGTGCCAGCAGTTACCACCCAGGCCAGAATGAAAACTACGAGCAGTACTTC. Amino acids: CASSYHPGQNENYEQYF.

This clone was found a few times. A single base separates this from a much larger clone, so it may be a read error. This sequence joins TRBV7-3 and TRBJ2-3, with TRBD2 matching over 8 bases. This CDR3 has 15 residues. CDR1 is SGHTA, CDR2 FQGTGA, per germline. V gave up 2 bases and J gave up 4 bases; unmatched junction bases: 5. CDR3 residues: CASSLRGGRADTQYF. CDR3 nucleotides: TGTGCCAGCAGCTTACGCGGGGGGCGGGCAGATACGCAGTATTTT.

V and J are TRBV7-2 and TRBJ2-5, with 12 bases fitting TRBD2. V trimming: 4 bases; J trimming: 5 bases; junction bases outside the gene matches: 11. This CDR3 has 17 amino acids. Germline values: CDR1 SGHTA, CDR2 FQGNSA. CDR3 nucleotides: TGTGCCAGCAGCTCGTACGGACTAGCGGGACTTGGGGAGACCCAGTACTTC. Translated: CASSSYGLAGLGETQYF.

J is TRBJ2-7 and V is TRBV7-6; a possible D gene is TRBD1 (6 bases). Germline V gives CDR1 SGHVS, CDR2 FNYEAQ. The CDR3 runs 15 residues. Trimming left V 4 bases short and J 4 bases short, with 17 bases between. The CDR3 sequence: CASSSLQGVSYEQYF. The CDR3 DNA reads TGTGCCAGCAGCTCACTACAGGGAGTCTCTTACGAGCAGTACTTC.

J is TRBJ2-7 and V is TRBV6-2 or TRBV6-3, with D possibly TRBD1 on 6 matching bases. The CDR3 runs to 16 residues. Trimming left V 5 bases short and J 0 bases short, with 17 bases between. From germline, CDR1 is MNHEY and CDR2 SVGEGT. The CDR3 region is CASSSPGHKSSYEQYF. The DNA of the CDR3 is TGTGCCAGCAGTAGTCCGGGACACAAGAGCTCCTACGAGCAGTACTTC.

This chain links TRBV4-3 with TRBJ2-1; TRBD1 agrees at 9 bases. After removal of 0 bases from V and 10 bases from J, the junction contained 16 bases not matched to a gene. CDR1 and CDR2 from the germline V gene are LGHNA and YSLEER. The length of the CDR3 is 18 residues. The chain's CDR3 is CASSQDRLQGAGPREQFF. The CDR3 bases are TGCGCCAGCAGCCAAGATCGTCTACAGGGGGCTGGCCCTAGGGAGCAGTTCTTC.

A few counts support this clone. The V gene is TRBV10-1, the J gene TRBJ2-7; 7 bases fit TRBD1. The CDR3 has 15 residues. The trim removed 8 bases at V and 3 bases at J, leaving 13 bases unmatched. Germline lookup yields CDR1 WNHNN and CDR2 SYGVQD (reference sequence). The CDR3 coding sequence is TGCGCCAGCTCTGCTCGCAGGGGACAGTTCTACGAGCAGTACTTC. Its protein is CASSARRGQFYEQYF.

Details on this clone: Other DNA sequences in this specimen translate into the identical CDR3. V and J are TRBV11-2 and TRBJ1-5; maybe TRBD1 (5 bases). CDR1 SGHAT and CDR2 FQNNGV come from the germline V gene. Trimming stripped 1 base from V and 2 bases from J, with 6 bases between. CDR3 length equals 14 residues. The CDR3 loop reads CASSLAQGNQPQHF. The CDR3 DNA reads TGTGCCAGCAGCTTAGCACAGGGCAATCAGCCCCAGCATTTT.

The V gene is TRBV2, the J gene TRBJ2-7, with D possibly matching TRBD2 (5 bases). This CDR3 contains 12 residues. The germline CDR1 and CDR2 sequences are SNHLY and FYNNEI. Trimming took off 1 base at V and 8 bases at J, with 9 bases between the two ends. The CDR3 loop is CASSEGSGKQYF. CDR3 sequence (DNA): TGTGCCAGCAGTGAAGGTTCGGGAAAGCAGTACTTC.

The chain carries TRBV29-1 and TRBJ2-2, with 8 bases lining up with TRBD2. V was clipped by 2 bases and J by 4 bases; unmatched bases: 12. Germline V CDR1 and CDR2: SQVTM, ANQGSEA. This CDR3 region has 17 residues. The CDR3 DNA sequence: TGCAGCGTTGAATTGTTCCGGGGGGGGCGCGGCACCGGGGAGCTGTTTTTT. Residues: CSVELFRGGRGTGELFF.

This clone was detected once. The rearrangement joins TRBV3-1 (or the pseudogene TRBV3-2) to TRBJ2-1, with 7 bases fitting TRBD2. CDR1 and CDR2 (germline): LGHDT, YNNKEL (reference sequence). V trimming: 6 bases; J trimming: 4 bases; junction bases outside the gene matches: 9. This CDR3 has 15 residues. The DNA of the CDR3 is TGTGCCAGCAGTTTCGGACTAGTGGCGTACAATGAGCAGTTCTTC. As protein: CASSFGLVAYNEQFF.

The chain has TRBV28 and TRBJ2-1, with unresolved D. This CDR3 spans 15 amino acids. CDR1 is MDHEN, CDR2 SYDVKM, per germline. V was cut by 5 bases and J by 5 bases, with 16 bases left in between. CDR3 bases: TGTGCCAGCAGTATCTTAGATACCTTTAACAATGAGCAGTTCTTC. Amino acid sequence: CASSILDTFNNEQFF.